These 26 T cell receptor beta chains came from one sample sequenced in a study of T-cell memory formation after mild COVID-19. One entry per CDR3 protein results from TCRdb running MiXCR on the 5' RACE reads. The sample includes fewer than 450,000 distinct CDR3 sequences, approximately 21% seen only once; the top ten take under 15%. The specimen sequenced was PBMCs or a T cell subset sorted from them (not recorded which). All receptors derive from an adult woman who had mild COVID-19 (a few samples of this study predate the infection). Cell type and time point are not known.

This clonotype was detected a few times. The CDR3 sequence is CSVEKGTGGTGELFF. DNA of the CDR3: TGCAGCGTTGAGAAAGGGACAGGGGGTACCGGGGAGCTGTTTTTT. The chain is built from TRBV29-1 and TRBJ2-2; 11 bases are a match to TRBD1. With V trimmed by 3 bases and J by 5 bases, 5 bases remained unmatched. CDR1 SQVTM and CDR2 ANQGSEA come from the germline V gene. The CDR3 runs to 15 residues.

In this sample, this clonotype turned up a few times. This chain uses TRBV7-2 with TRBJ2-3; the match to TRBD1 covers 8 bases. The CDR3 runs to 15 residues. Looked up from germline, CDR1 is SGHTA and CDR2 is FQGNSA. With V trimmed by 4 bases and J by 3 bases, 6 bases remained unmatched. CDR3 DNA sequence: TGTGCCAGCAGCTACGACAGGGGTTGGACAGATACGCAGTATTTT. It is translated as CASSYDRGWTDTQYF.

This clonotype came up many times. This chain uses TRBV5-1 with TRBJ1-1; TRBD1 matches 10 bases. The CDR3 totals 15 residues. Germline V gene lookup returns CDR1 SGHRS and CDR2 YFSETQ. J lost 8 bases, V lost 4 bases, and 11 bases had no gene match. CDR3 region: CASSPGTGALLEAFF. The CDR3 DNA is TGCGCCAGCAGCCCGGGGACAGGGGCCCTACTAGAAGCTTTCTTT.

This chain joins TRBV4-1 and TRBJ1-4; 7 bases map to TRBD1. Unmatched junction bases numbered 5, after V lost 1 base and J lost 3 bases. This CDR3 has 16 residues. Germline CDR1 is MGHRA and CDR2 is YSYEKL. The CDR3 sequence: CASSQGKGAANEKLFF. The DNA of the CDR3 is TGCGCCAGCAGCCAAGGAAAGGGGGCGGCTAATGAAAAACTGTTTTTT.

This chain links TRBV19 with TRBJ2-7; 9 nucleotides line up with TRBD2. The length of the CDR3 is 16 residues. Trimming cost V 4 bases and J 2 bases; bases outside gene matches: 9. Germline V gene lookup returns CDR1 LNHDA and CDR2 SQIVND (reference sequence). The DNA for the CDR3 is TGTGCCAGTAGTACTTTAGGGCTAGCGGGAACCTACGAGCAGTACTTC. Its protein is CASSTLGLAGTYEQYF.

The chain employs TRBV7-9 and TRBJ1-5, with D possibly being TRBD1 (5 bases). Per the germline V gene, CDR1 is SEHNR and CDR2 is FQNEAQ (reference sequence). Trimming cost V 3 bases and J 0 bases, with 27 bases left between them. CDR3 length: 21 amino acids. In DNA form, the CDR3 reads TGTGCCAGCAGCTTCACCTCAACAAGATGGGAGACAGATCCTAGCAATCAGCCCCAGCATTTT. This encodes CASSFTSTRWETDPSNQPQHF.

The chain employs TRBV14 and TRBJ1-1; D is uncertain. V lost 4 bases and J 10 bases, leaving 16 bases between the germline ends. The CDR3 runs to 13 residues. The germline V gene encodes CDR1 SGHDN and CDR2 FVKESK. The CDR3 region has the DNA TGTGCCAGCAGCCGTACCCCCGTCCTAGGAGCTTTCTTT. Its protein product is CASSRTPVLGAFF.

The table lists this clonotype with a count of one. This chain connects TRBV6-1 to TRBJ2-7, with 9 bases fitting TRBD1. Per the germline V gene, CDR1 is MNHNS and CDR2 is SASEGT. The junction had 4 bases not matched to a gene; V was cut back by 4 bases and J by 3 bases. This CDR3 is 14 amino acids long. This CDR3 reads CASSGGTGHYEQYF. CDR3 DNA: TGTGCCAGCAGTGGCGGGACAGGGCACTACGAGCAGTACTTC.

The J gene is TRBJ1-2, the V gene TRBV7-3; 7 nucleotides line up with TRBD1. With V trimmed by 2 bases and J by 8 bases, 5 bases remained unmatched. The germline CDR1 and CDR2 sequences are SGHTA and FQGTGA. The CDR3 is made up of 13 amino acids. The DNA of the CDR3 is TGTGCCAGCAGCTTAGAAGGGGGCGTCGGCTACACCTTC. Its protein product is CASSLEGGVGYTF.

This clonotype is a singleton in its sample. The gene calls are TRBV6-5 and TRBJ2-7; TRBD2 aligns across 14 bases. Germline-derived CDR1 and CDR2 are MNHEY and SVGAGI. Trimming took 4 bases from V and 9 from J; bases not matched to a gene: 11. This CDR3 is built from 16 residues. CDR3 sequence: CASSSTPGLAGEVQYF. DNA for the CDR3: TGTGCCAGCAGTTCAACACCGGGACTAGCGGGAGAGGTGCAGTACTTC.

The CDR3 DNA sequence: TGCGCCAGCACCGGGACTAGCGGGGGACTAACCGGGGAGCTGTTTTTT. As protein: CASTGTSGGLTGELFF. V is TRBV5-1 and J is TRBJ2-2, with TRBD2 matching over 14 bases. Losses at the gene ends were 6 bases for V and 5 bases for J; bases not matched to a gene: 6. This CDR3 contains 16 residues. Germline CDR1 and CDR2: SGHRS and YFSETQ.

The CDR3 here is CASTRDIQETQYF. The DNA of the CDR3 is TGTGCCAGCACCCGGGACATCCAAGAGACCCAGTACTTC. The chain combines TRBV2 with TRBJ2-5; possibly TRBD1 for D (6 bases). Germline values: CDR1 SNHLY, CDR2 FYNNEI. The CDR3 is made up of 13 amino acids. The germline V and J ends were trimmed by 7 bases and 1 base, with 10 bases remaining between them.

This chain joins TRBV20-1 and TRBJ1-1; 7 positions agree with TRBD1. CDR1 is DFQATT and CDR2 is SNEGSKA in the germline V gene (reference sequence). With 2 bases clipped from V and 3 bases from J, the junction kept 3 bases outside the gene matches. This CDR3 has 13 amino acids. CDR3 coding DNA: TGCAGTGCTAGAAGGGGGCCGGACACTGAAGCTTTCTTT. It specifies CSARRGPDTEAFF.

This sequence joins TRBV30 and TRBJ1-1; D unresolved. Per germline, CDR1 GTSNPN and CDR2 SVGIG (reference sequence). Trimming pared 6 bases from V and 1 base from J, leaving 15 bases between. This CDR3 spans 14 amino acids. CDR3 sequence: CACRYAHPNTEAFF. CDR3 nucleotide sequence: TGTGCCTGCCGGTATGCACACCCGAACACTGAAGCTTTCTTT.

V gene TRBV12-3 or TRBV12-4 combines with J gene TRBJ2-7, with TRBD2 matching over 8 bases. The CDR3 contains 15 residues. V trimming: 8 bases; J trimming: 6 bases; junction bases outside the gene matches: 15. DNA of the CDR3: TGTGCCAGCGGAGAATCGGGACTAGAGTTGGGCGAGCAGTACTTC. The encoded protein is CASGESGLELGEQYF.

This clonotype has more than one count but fewer than ten. J is TRBJ1-4 and V is TRBV4-1; TRBD1 agrees at 8 bases. This CDR3 spans 18 amino acids. Germline V gene sequence: CDR1 MGHRA, CDR2 YSYEKL. Trimming at V came to 0 bases and at J to 2 bases, leaving 8 bases not matched to a gene. The chain's CDR3 is CASSQDRPGGATNEKLFF. Written as DNA, the CDR3 is TGCGCCAGCAGCCAAGACCGACCAGGGGGCGCGACTAATGAAAAACTGTTTTTT.

This clonotype was found a few times. The chain uses TRBV6-5 and TRBJ2-1, with TRBD2 matching 9 bases. Losses at the gene ends were 2 bases for V and 6 bases for J; bases not matched to a gene: 5. Germline V gives CDR1 MNHEY, CDR2 SVGAGI. The length of the CDR3 is 15 residues. The CDR3 DNA follows: TGTGCCAGCAGTTACGGCGGGGGGGCCCGCAATGAGCAGTTCTTC. Its protein product is CASSYGGGARNEQFF.

This chain connects TRBV20-1 to TRBJ1-5; 7 bases are shared with TRBD1. Unmatched junction bases numbered 10, after V lost 6 bases and J lost 5 bases. Germline V gene lookup returns CDR1 DFQATT and CDR2 SNEGSKA (reference sequence). This CDR3 is 14 amino acids long. The CDR3 region is CSAAREQGYQPQHF. The CDR3 bases are TGCAGTGCCGCCCGGGAACAGGGGTATCAGCCCCAGCATTTT.

The chain links TRBV9 to TRBJ2-7; 7 bases are a match to TRBD1. V lost 2 bases to trimming and J lost 2 bases; unmatched junction nucleotides: 4. There are 14 residues in the CDR3. Per the germline V gene, CDR1 is SGDLS and CDR2 is YYNGEE. Written as DNA, the CDR3 is TGTGCCAGCAGCGTTGGGACAGCTCCCTACGAGCAGTACTTC. Amino acid sequence: CASSVGTAPYEQYF.

J is TRBJ2-1 and V is TRBV11-2; 9 nucleotides match TRBD2. This CDR3 has 19 amino acids. CDR1 SGHAT and CDR2 FQNNGV come from the germline V gene. Losses at the gene ends were 7 bases for V and 0 bases for J; bases not matched to a gene: 16. CDR3 sequence (DNA): TGTGCCAGCATCCAATCTCAGGCTAGCGGGGACAGCTCCTACAATGAGCAGTTCTTC. This sequence encodes CASIQSQASGDSSYNEQFF.

The chain has TRBV25-1 and TRBJ1-5; D is possibly TRBD1 (6 bases). The CDR3 spans 14 residues. From germline, CDR1 is MGHDK and CDR2 SYGVNS. V gave up 9 bases and J gave up 0 bases, with 12 bases separating them. Here the CDR3 DNA reads TGTGCCAGTGGGACATCAAATAGCAATCAGCCCCAGCATTTT. Residues: CASGTSNSNQPQHF. The full variable domain, in which reference TRBV25-1 and TRBJ1-5 provide the parts outside the CDR3, is EADIYQTPRYLVIGTGKKITLECSQTMGHDKMYWYQQDPGMELHLIHYSYGVNSTEKGDLSSESTVSRIRTEHFPLTLESARPSHTSQYLCASGTSNSNQPQHFGDGTRLSIL.

The chain uses TRBV7-2 and TRBJ1-1, with a tentative D call TRBD1 (5 bases). Germline CDR1 and CDR2: SGHTA and FQGNSA. Between the trimmed V and J ends, which lost 5 bases and 0 bases, there was a span of 16 bases. The CDR3 is 16 amino acids. CDR3: CASSPTGTRLNTEAFF. The DNA for the CDR3 is TGTGCCAGCAGCCCCACCGGGACGCGGCTGAACACTGAAGCTTTCTTT. The entire variable domain, with the rest obtained from reference TRBV7-2 and TRBJ1-1, is as follows: GAGVSQSPSNKVTEKGKDVELRCDPISGHTALYWYRQSLGQGLEFLIYFQGNSAPDKSGLPSDRFSAERTGGSVSTLTIQRTQQEDSAVYLCASSPTGTRLNTEAFFGQGTRLTVV.

The V gene is TRBV3-1, the J gene TRBJ2-7; D not certain. CDR3 size: 11 residues. Germline CDR1 reads LGHDT; CDR2 reads YNNKEL (reference sequence). V lost 5 bases to trimming and J lost 5 bases, with 7 bases between them. Written as DNA, the CDR3 is TGTGCCAGCAGCGAACTTCACGAGCAGTACTTC. Translating it yields CASSELHEQYF.

The chain couples TRBV7-9 to TRBJ1-1, with D unresolved. The CDR3 runs to 13 residues. Germline-derived CDR1 and CDR2 are SEHNR and FQNEAQ (reference sequence). Trimming left V 4 bases short and J 0 bases short, with 6 bases between. CDR3 sequence (DNA): TGTGCCAGCAGCTCATACTTGAACACTGAAGCTTTCTTT. Its translation: CASSSYLNTEAFF.

This clonotype was counted ten times or more. V gene TRBV27 combines with J gene TRBJ2-5; 7 bases map to TRBD1. Germline loops: CDR1 MNHEY, CDR2 SMNVEV (reference sequence). The J segment lost 0 bases and the V segment lost 3 bases, leaving 1 base of the junction unmatched. The CDR3 runs to 14 residues. The CDR3 sequence: CASSLDRNQETQYF. CDR3 bases: TGTGCCAGCAGTTTGGACAGGAACCAAGAGACCCAGTACTTC.

This clonotype was detected a few times. V and J are TRBV27 and TRBJ2-3; TRBD2 aligns across 12 bases. Germline-derived CDR1 and CDR2 are MNHEY and SMNVEV (reference sequence). This CDR3 region has 17 residues. V was pared by 6 bases and J by 0 bases, with 7 bases of the junction left unmatched. The CDR3: CASRSSGRAFSTDTQYF. Written as DNA, the CDR3 is TGTGCCAGCAGATCTAGCGGGAGGGCCTTCAGCACAGATACGCAGTATTTT.